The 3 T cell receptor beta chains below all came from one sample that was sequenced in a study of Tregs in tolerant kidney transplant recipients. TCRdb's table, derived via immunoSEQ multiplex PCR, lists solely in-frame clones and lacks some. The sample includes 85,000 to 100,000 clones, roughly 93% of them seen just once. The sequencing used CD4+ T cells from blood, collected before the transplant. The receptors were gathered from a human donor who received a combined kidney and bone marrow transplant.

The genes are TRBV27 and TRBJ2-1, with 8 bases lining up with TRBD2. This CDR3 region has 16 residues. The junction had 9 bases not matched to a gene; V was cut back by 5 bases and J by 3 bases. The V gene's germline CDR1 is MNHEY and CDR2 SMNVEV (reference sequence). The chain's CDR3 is CASSPRLRGDYNEQFF. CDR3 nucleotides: TGTGCCAGCAGTCCTCGTTTGCGGGGGGACTACAATGAGCAGTTCTTC.

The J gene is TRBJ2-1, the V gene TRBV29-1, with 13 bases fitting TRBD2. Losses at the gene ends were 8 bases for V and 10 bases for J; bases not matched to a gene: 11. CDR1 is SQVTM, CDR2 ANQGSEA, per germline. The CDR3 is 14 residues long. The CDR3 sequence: CSTKLAGGPREQFF. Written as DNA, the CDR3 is TGCAGCACGAAACTAGCGGGAGGGCCCAGAGAGCAGTTCTTC.

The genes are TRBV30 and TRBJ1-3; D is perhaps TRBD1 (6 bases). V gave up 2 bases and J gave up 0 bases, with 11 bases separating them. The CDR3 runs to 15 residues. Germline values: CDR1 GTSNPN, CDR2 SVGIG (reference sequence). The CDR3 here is CAWSYRVPSGNTIYF. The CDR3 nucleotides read TGTGCCTGGAGTTACAGGGTCCCCTCTGGAAACACCATATATTTT.